The 16 T cell receptor beta chains below were found in one sample sequenced in a study of T cells in women clearing cervical HPV infection. TCRdb's table, derived via immunoSEQ multiplex PCR, lists solely in-frame clones and lacks some. The sample table sets out 30,000 to 45,000 clones. What was sequenced was blood buffy coat. These receptors originate from a woman between 18 and 70 years old with a cervical HPV16 infection that either progressed to CIN3+ or cleared (not recorded which).

As to this clone: With the read ending 3 residues before the CDR3 end, the germline J gene is used to fill in that end. The V and J genes are TRBV19 and TRBJ1-4; possible D gene TRBD1, 5 bases. The CDR3 has 14 residues. The germline gives CDR1 LNHDA, CDR2 SQIVND (reference sequence). V lost 9 bases and J 8 bases, leaving 19 bases between the germline ends. The CDR3 protein is CASNVRGVEEKLFF. CDR3 DNA, as far as it was read: TGTGCCAGCAACGTAAGAGGGGTGGAGGAAAAA.

Concerning this clone itself: The CDR3 goes on 3 residues after the read ends, and that part is filled in from the germline J gene. The chain recombines TRBV19 with TRBJ2-3; a possible D gene is TRBD1 (6 bases). This CDR3 has 15 amino acids. Trimming took 3 bases from V and 2 from J, leaving 12 bases between them. Per the germline V gene, CDR1 is LNHDA and CDR2 is SQIVND (reference sequence). The CDR3 is CASSISRGFTDTQYF. The CDR3 bases that were read are TGTGCCAGTAGTATTTCGAGGGGGTTCACAGATACG.

CDR3 sequence reads: CASSLLAGEVEQYF. The CDR3 bases that were read are TGTGCCAGCAGCTTACTAGCGGGAGAGGTCGAG. The chain is built from TRBV5-6 and TRBJ2-7, with 11 bases aligning to TRBD2. The observed sequence ends 3 residues before the CDR3 terminus, with the missing tail filled in from the germline J gene. Unmatched junction bases numbered 4, after V lost 2 bases and J lost 6 bases. CDR3 length equals 14 residues. The germline V gene encodes CDR1 SGHDT and CDR2 YYEEEE.

For this clone: The read halts 3 residues ahead of the CDR3 end, with the missing end drawn from the germline J gene. The chain links TRBV12-3 or TRBV12-4 to TRBJ2-6; maybe TRBD1 (6 bases). CDR3 length: 16 residues. With 6 bases removed from V and 2 bases from J, the gap between germline ends came to 14 bases. CDR3 loop: CASRKEGGTGANVLTF. The part of the CDR3 DNA that was read is TGTGCCAGCAGGAAAGAAGGGGGAACTGGGGCCAACGTC.

On this clone: The CDR3 end falls 3 residues outside the read, so it is completed with the germline J gene. This chain joins TRBV18 and TRBJ2-5, with TRBD2 identical over 7 bases. Germline assignment: CDR1 KGHSH and CDR2 LQKENI. Trimming removed 6 bases from V and 2 bases from J; junction bases left unmatched: 6. This CDR3 has 14 amino acids. CDR3 residues: CASSLTSAQETQYF. The CDR3 bases that were read are TGTGCCAGCTCCCTCACTAGCGCGCAAGAGACC. The whole variable domain, remainder taken from reference TRBV18 and TRBJ2-5, is NAGVMQNPRHLVRRRGQEARLRCSPMKGHSHVYWYRQLPEEGLKFMVYLQKENIIDESGMPKERFSAEFPKEGPSILRIQQVVRGDSAAYFCASSLTSAQETQYFGPGTRLLVL.

A remark on this clone: The read halts 3 residues ahead of the CDR3 end, with the missing end drawn from the germline J gene. The chain combines TRBV20-1 with TRBJ2-1; maybe TRBD1 (7 bases). This CDR3 region has 15 residues. Germline V gives CDR1 DFQATT, CDR2 SNEGSKA (reference sequence). V was pared by 6 bases and J by 8 bases, with 23 bases between. This CDR3 reads CSARSWRGQPDEQFF. The covered CDR3 bases are TGCAGTGCCCGGTCCTGGAGGGGGCAACCCGATGAG.

With respect to this clone: The CDR3 end falls 3 residues outside the read, so it is completed with the germline J gene. The rearrangement links TRBV6-2 or TRBV6-3 to TRBJ1-2, with no clear D. CDR1 and CDR2 (germline): MNHEY, SVGEGT. The CDR3 is 14 amino acids. Here the CDR3 reads CASSYYNLNNDYTF. The DNA read from the CDR3 is TGTGCCAGCAGTTACTATAACCTGAACAATGAC.

About this clone itself: The read comes to an end 3 residues before the CDR3 does, leaving the germline J gene to fill in the end. V and J are TRBV5-1 and TRBJ2-5; 8 positions agree with TRBD2. The CDR3 extends over 16 amino acids. V was pared by 2 bases and J by 5 bases, with 11 bases of the junction left unmatched. The germline V gene encodes CDR1 SGHRS and CDR2 YFSETQ. The CDR3 DNA, read in part, is TGCGCCAGCAGCTTAACCAGCGGACTAGCTGGTGAGACC. Translating gives CASSLTSGLAGET. The entire CDR3 reads CASSLTSGLAGETQYF. Full variable domain (outside the CDR3, taken from reference TRBV5-1 and TRBJ2-5): KAGVTQTPRYLIKTRGQQVTLSCSPISGHRSVSWYQQTPGQGLQFLFEYFSETQRNKGNFPGRFSGRQFSNSRSEMNVSTLELGDSALYLCASSLTSGLAGETQYFGPGTRLLVL.

Comments on this clone: Sequencing ends 3 residues short of the CDR3 end; the germline J gene provides the rest. The chain uses TRBV19 and TRBJ1-2; TRBD1 matches 8 bases. CDR1 and CDR2 from the germline V gene are LNHDA and SQIVND (reference sequence). The V segment lost 5 bases and the J segment 6 bases; nucleotides outside the gene matches: 5. The CDR3 is made up of 13 amino acids. CDR3 DNA, as far as it was read: TGTGCCAGTAGTTTGACAGGGGTTGATGGC. Translated: CASSLTGVDG. The full CDR3 reads CASSLTGVDGYTF.

With respect to this clone: Additional DNA sequences in this sample encode the identical CDR3. Incomplete CDR3 DNA: TGTGCCAGCAGCCAAACAGGACAGACTGGAAACACC. Translation: CASSQTGQTGNT. The full CDR3 reads CASSQTGQTGNTIYF. This chain joins TRBV7-6 and TRBJ1-3, with D perhaps matching TRBD1 (6 bases). The read falls 3 residues short of the CDR3 end, and the missing part is taken from the germline J gene. Per germline, CDR1 SGHVS and CDR2 FNYEAQ. The V and J ends lost 5 bases and 2 bases respectively, with 13 bases between them. This CDR3 spans 15 amino acids.

CDR3 residues: CASSIPGLQGTDTQYF. CDR3 DNA (partial): TGTGCCAGCAGTATCCCGGGACTACAAGGCACAGATACG. The V and J genes are TRBV28 and TRBJ2-3, with 7 bases that match TRBD2. The CDR3 goes on 3 residues after the read ends, and that part is filled in from the germline J gene. CDR3 length: 16 residues. Germline trimming cut 5 bases from V and 1 base from J; bases unmatched to any gene: 9. Germline CDR1 is MDHEN and CDR2 is SYDVKM.

As regards this clone: The read terminates 3 residues ahead of where the CDR3 ends, so the germline J gene completes it. V gene TRBV30 combines with J gene TRBJ1-1; D may be TRBD1 (5 bases). The CDR3 contains 13 residues. The ends were cut back, 5 bases at V and 7 bases at J, with 17 bases in the middle. Germline V gene lookup returns CDR1 GTSNPN and CDR2 SVGIG (reference sequence). The CDR3 DNA, read in part, is TGTGCCTGGGCCCGAGGAGGGGCAGGTGAA. Translating gives CAWARGGAGE. The full CDR3 protein is CAWARGGAGEAFF.

Details on this clone: The read falls 3 residues short of the CDR3 end, and the missing part is taken from the germline J gene. The genes are TRBV7-9 and TRBJ1-1; a weak D match, TRBD1 (6 bases). The germline gives CDR1 SEHNR, CDR2 FQNEAQ (reference sequence). CDR3 size: 14 residues. Between the trimmed V and J ends, which lost 6 bases and 0 bases, there was a span of 11 bases. The CDR3 sequence: CASRSDRVNTEAFF. The part of the CDR3 DNA that was read is TGTGCCAGCAGATCGGACAGAGTGAACACTGAA.

On this clone itself: Read sequence stops 3 residues before the CDR3 end, and the germline J gene provides the missing end. This chain connects TRBV2 to TRBJ2-7; 11 bases fit TRBD2. This CDR3 has 16 residues. CDR1 is SNHLY, CDR2 FYNNEI, per germline. V trimming: 4 bases; J trimming: 3 bases; junction bases outside the gene matches: 8. The sequenced part of the CDR3 DNA is TGTGCCAGCAGTGTACTAGCGGGAGAGATGGTCTACGAG. Translating it yields CASSVLAGEMVYE. The full CDR3 is CASSVLAGEMVYEQYF.

As regards this clone: From the germline J gene comes the end of the CDR3, since the read stops 3 residues before it. This chain connects TRBV5-6 to TRBJ1-1, with a weak D call TRBD1 (6 bases). There are 13 residues in the CDR3. The germline V gene has CDR1 SGHDT and CDR2 YYEEEE. The sequenced CDR3 bases are TGTGCCAGCAGCTTGGGGGGGCTTTCCGAA. Its protein is CASSLGGLSE. The whole CDR3 is CASSLGGLSEAFF.

With regard to this clone: The read terminates 3 residues before the CDR3 end, so the remaining end is supplied by the germline J gene. J is TRBJ2-3 and V is TRBV4-1, with 9 bases identical to TRBD2. The V segment lost 4 bases and the J segment 6 bases; nucleotides outside the gene matches: 5. This CDR3 has 14 amino acids. Germline CDR1 is MGHRA and CDR2 is YSYEKL. The CDR3 protein is CASSLRTSEDTQYF. CDR3 DNA (partial): TGCGCCAGCAGCCTCCGGACTAGCGAGGATACG.